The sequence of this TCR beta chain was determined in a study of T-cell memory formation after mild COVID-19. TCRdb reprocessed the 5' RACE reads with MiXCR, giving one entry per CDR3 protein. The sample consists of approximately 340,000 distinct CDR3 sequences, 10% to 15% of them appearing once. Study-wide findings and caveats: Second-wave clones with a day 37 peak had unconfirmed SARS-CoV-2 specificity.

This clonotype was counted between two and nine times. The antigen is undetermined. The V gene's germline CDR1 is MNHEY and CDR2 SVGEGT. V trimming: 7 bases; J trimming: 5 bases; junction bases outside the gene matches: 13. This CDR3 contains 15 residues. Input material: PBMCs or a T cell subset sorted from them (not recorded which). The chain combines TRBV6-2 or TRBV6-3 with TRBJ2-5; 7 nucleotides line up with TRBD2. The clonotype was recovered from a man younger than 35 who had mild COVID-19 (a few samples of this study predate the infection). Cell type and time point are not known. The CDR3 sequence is CASTSRKKRDETQYF. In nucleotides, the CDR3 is TGTGCCAGCACCAGTCGAAAGAAGCGGGATGAGACCCAGTACTTC.